This T cell receptor beta chain originates from a study of T cell responses to AZD1222 COVID-19 vaccine. The CDR3 has 16 residues. CDR1 is SGDLS, CDR2 YYNGEE, per germline. V was pared by 3 bases and J by 1 base, with 7 bases of the junction left unmatched. Sequenced by immunoSEQ multiplex PCR; TCRdb stores in-frame clones only, minus some. The table shows about 110,000 clones, with 75% to 90% occurring only once. The V call is TRBV9, the J call TRBJ1-1, with 9 bases identical to TRBD1. This TCR came from an adult in good health. The source material was peripheral blood, sampled on day 0 of AZD1222 vaccination. The CDR3 reads CASSASGTGTNTEAFF. The CDR3 DNA reads as TGTGCCAGCAGCGCAAGCGGGACAGGGACGAACACTGAAGCTTTCTTT.